A single sample gave rise to the 12 T cell receptor beta chains below, sequenced in a study of shared clonotypes between healthy human individuals. Only in-frame clones appear in the TCRdb table, and some are missing; sequencing was by immunoSEQ multiplex PCR. The profile shows fewer than 1.4 million clones, about 84% of them singletons. Sequencing was performed on memory CD4+ T cells from PBMCs. Indicated subset: CD45RA-negative fraction. The receptors stem from a man aged 18 to 30 in good health. Some clones in this sample may be carry-over from other donors' samples.

This rearrangement joins TRBV4-1 to TRBJ2-1; 12 bases fit TRBD2. Germline CDR1 and CDR2: MGHRA and YSYEKL. Trimming at V came to 3 bases and at J to 3 bases, leaving 3 bases not matched to a gene. The length of the CDR3 is 16 residues. Here the CDR3 DNA reads TGCGCCAGCAGCCAGGGACTAGCGGGTAGCTACAATGAGCAGTTCTTC. Protein sequence: CASSQGLAGSYNEQFF.

CDR3 loop: CSVGLAGAASYNEQFF. Written as DNA, the CDR3 is TGCAGCGTTGGTCTAGCGGGAGCCGCGTCCTACAATGAGCAGTTCTTC. This chain links TRBV29-1 with TRBJ2-1, with TRBD2 identical over 10 bases. V shed 4 bases, J shed 1 base, and the junction held 7 bases outside the gene matches. The germline V gene encodes CDR1 SQVTM and CDR2 ANQGSEA. The CDR3 covers 16 residues.

This sequence joins TRBV6-6 and TRBJ2-7, with 7 bases identical to TRBD1. V lost 5 bases and J lost 2; bases outside the gene matches: 6. The CDR3 runs 14 residues. Germline loops: CDR1 MNHNY, CDR2 SVGAGI (reference sequence). DNA for the CDR3: TGTGCCAGCAGTCCCAGGCAGGGGGCCTACGAGCAGTACTTC. This encodes CASSPRQGAYEQYF.

The chain employs TRBV7-9 and TRBJ2-1; D possibly corresponds to TRBD2 (6 bases). This CDR3 has 15 amino acids. The V end lost 7 bases, the J end lost 5 bases, and 18 bases lay between the germline ends. The germline V gene encodes CDR1 SEHNR and CDR2 FQNEAQ (reference sequence). Here the CDR3 DNA reads TGTGCCAGCACCCCGTACCGGGGGAATCACAATGAGCAGTTCTTC. Its protein is CASTPYRGNHNEQFF.

The J gene is TRBJ1-2, the V gene TRBV18; D ambiguous. The CDR3 length is 14 residues. Trimming removed 3 bases from V and 3 bases from J, with 11 bases in between. Looked up from germline, CDR1 is KGHSH and CDR2 is LQKENI. This CDR3 is CASSPPGRDYGYTF. CDR3 coding DNA: TGTGCCAGCTCACCGCCCGGACGCGACTATGGCTACACCTTC.

This clone was detected only a few times. The sample carries other DNA sequences with the same CDR3. The V call is TRBV5-1, the J call TRBJ2-3; the D gene is possibly TRBD2 (5 bases). Deletions cut 0 bases from V and 6 bases from J, with 11 bases between. The CDR3 has 14 residues. The germline V gene encodes CDR1 SGHRS and CDR2 YFSETQ. The CDR3 loop is CASSLVGPGDTQYF. The CDR3 DNA reads as TGCGCCAGCAGCTTGGTAGGCCCGGGGGATACGCAGTATTTT. Combining the CDR3 with reference TRBV5-1 and TRBJ2-3 gives the whole variable domain KAGVTQTPRYLIKTRGQQVTLSCSPISGHRSVSWYQQTPGQGLQFLFEYFSETQRNKGNFPGRFSGRQFSNSRSEMNVSTLELGDSALYLCASSLVGPGDTQYFGPGTRLTVL.

The sample holds a few counts of this clone. The chain recombines TRBV29-1 with TRBJ1-1; the match to TRBD1 covers 8 bases. From germline, CDR1 is SQVTM and CDR2 ANQGSEA. This CDR3 has 14 residues. The J segment lost 1 base and the V segment lost 4 bases, leaving 5 bases of the junction unmatched. The CDR3 spells CSVVAGTGNTEAFF. The CDR3 DNA follows: TGCAGCGTTGTCGCCGGGACAGGGAACACTGAAGCTTTCTTT.

This clone was detected only once. The chain carries TRBV30 and TRBJ2-7; 8 nucleotides line up with TRBD1. The CDR3 spans 13 residues. Germline V lookup: CDR1 GTSNPN, CDR2 SVGIG (reference sequence). The J segment lost 3 bases and the V segment lost 5 bases, leaving 6 bases of the junction unmatched. The CDR3 DNA reads as TGTGCCTGGGATGAGGACAGGGACTACGAGCAGTACTTC. Encoded protein: CAWDEDRDYEQYF.

This sequence joins TRBV5-1 and TRBJ2-2; no clear D gene. Germline V gives CDR1 SGHRS, CDR2 YFSETQ. The CDR3 is 16 amino acids. Trimming shortened V by 2 bases and J by 2 bases, and 13 bases separated the two germline ends. The CDR3 spells CASSFATGPNTGELFF. As DNA, the CDR3 is TGCGCCAGCAGCTTTGCCACCGGGCCAAACACCGGGGAGCTGTTTTTT.

This chain connects TRBV6-6 to TRBJ2-1, with TRBD2 matching 9 bases. The length of the CDR3 is 13 residues. From germline, CDR1 is MNHNY and CDR2 SVGAGI (reference sequence). After removal of 1 base from V and 9 bases from J, the junction contained 1 base not matched to a gene. CDR3 amino acids: CASSYWREGEQFF. As DNA, the CDR3 is TGTGCCAGCAGTTACTGGCGGGAGGGTGAGCAGTTCTTC.

The chain uses TRBV11-2 and TRBJ2-7; TRBD1 aligns across 8 bases. V trimming: 3 bases; J trimming: 2 bases; junction bases outside the gene matches: 9. Germline values: CDR1 SGHAT, CDR2 FQNNGV. The length of the CDR3 is 16 residues. CDR3 coding DNA: TGTGCCAGCAGCTTTCTGGGCGGGACAGGAACCTACGAGCAGTACTTC. Protein sequence: CASSFLGGTGTYEQYF.

The chain joins TRBV10-3 to TRBJ1-6; a weak D match, TRBD1 (6 bases). CDR3 length: 13 amino acids. Trimming pared 3 bases from V and 6 bases from J, leaving 6 bases between. Germline CDR1 ENHRY, CDR2 SYGVKD. CDR3 protein: CAISEQGNSPLHF. The CDR3 bases are TGTGCCATCAGTGAACAGGGTAATTCACCCCTCCACTTT.